Below are 28 T cell receptor beta chains sequenced from a single sample in a study of beta chain features in type 1 diabetes. Findings and caveats of the study: Among patients with Type 1 diabetes, TCRB CDR3s were moderately but significantly shorter in every one of the four CD4+ subsets.

The investigators reverse transcribed all of the isolated RNA, so they sequenced expressed TCRB transcripts. The data were produced by immunoSEQ multiplex PCR, yet TCRdb's version contains in-frame clones alone and is incomplete. The repertoire holds under 400,000 clones, around 12% seen once, with 0.0095% to 0.012% in the top ten. Which antigens these TCRs recognize remains unknown. Material: naive CD4+ T cells from blood. These receptors were obtained from a woman aged 18-29 years with type 1 diabetes.

V usage is TRBV5-1 and J usage is TRBJ2-3; 8 nucleotides match TRBD2. CDR1 and CDR2 (germline): SGHRS, YFSETQ. V lost 0 bases to trimming and J lost 6 bases; unmatched junction nucleotides: 12. This CDR3 contains 17 residues. The DNA of the CDR3 is TGCGCCAGCAGCTTGGGACCCAGCGGGGGCCAAAGGGATACGCAGTATTTT. It is translated as CASSLGPSGGQRDTQYF.

This clone was recorded a few times. This rearrangement joins TRBV4-1 to TRBJ2-2; D perhaps matches TRBD1 (5 bases). The V gene lost 1 base and the J gene lost 1 base, with 7 bases spanning the gap. Germline V lookup: CDR1 MGHRA, CDR2 YSYEKL. The CDR3 extends over 15 amino acids. CDR3 nucleotide sequence: TGCGCCAGCAGCCAAGGACAGAAGAACACCGGGGAGCTGTTTTTT. Translating gives CASSQGQKNTGELFF.

V usage is TRBV29-1 and J usage is TRBJ2-5; 11 bases match TRBD1. The CDR3 sequence is 15 residues long. The V segment lost 7 bases and the J segment 2 bases; nucleotides outside the gene matches: 9. Per germline, CDR1 SQVTM and CDR2 ANQGSEA. CDR3: CSEILGTGGQETQYF. CDR3 nucleotides: TGCAGCGAAATTCTCGGGACAGGGGGTCAAGAGACCCAGTACTTC.

The CDR3 sequence: CASRDSELGKLFF. CDR3 nucleotides: TGTGCCAGTCGCGACAGCGAACTCGGAAAACTGTTTTTT. The chain links TRBV27 to TRBJ1-4; possible D gene TRBD1, 5 bases. This CDR3 has 13 amino acids. Germline V gene sequence: CDR1 MNHEY, CDR2 SMNVEV (reference sequence). Trimming took 9 bases from V and 10 from J, leaving 18 bases between them.

A few counts support this clone. The rearrangement joins TRBV28 to TRBJ2-7; tentatively, D is TRBD1 (6 bases). Trimming took 5 bases from V and 12 from J, leaving 23 bases between them. There are 14 residues in the CDR3. Germline CDR1 and CDR2: MDHEN and SYDVKM. The CDR3 here is CASSPDSRVEVGYF. In DNA, the CDR3 is TGTGCCAGCAGTCCGGACAGCCGGGTTGAGGTGGGGTACTTC.

The J gene is TRBJ2-7, the V gene TRBV7-9, with 10 bases matching TRBD2. Germline loops: CDR1 SEHNR, CDR2 FQNEAQ (reference sequence). V gave up 5 bases and J gave up 4 bases; unmatched junction bases: 17. The CDR3 has 18 residues. CDR3 DNA sequence: TGTGCCAGCAGCAGCACCGGGACTAGCGTAAAGGCGGGATACGAGCAGTACTTC. It yields the protein CASSSTGTSVKAGYEQYF.

This clone was seen a handful of times. This rearrangement joins TRBV18 to TRBJ1-1; no definite D call. Germline assignment: CDR1 KGHSH and CDR2 LQKENI. The CDR3 spans 14 residues. Trimming removed 6 bases from V and 1 base from J, with 12 bases in between. CDR3 loop: CASSPGLWNTEAFF. CDR3 bases: TGTGCCAGCTCCCCAGGACTATGGAACACTGAAGCTTTCTTT.

A few counts support this clone. Other nucleotide sequences in the sample specify the same CDR3. The rearrangement joins TRBV7-9 to TRBJ2-1, with D possibly TRBD1 on 6 matching bases. With 5 bases removed from V and 7 bases from J, the gap between germline ends came to 9 bases. CDR1 and CDR2 (germline): SEHNR, FQNEAQ (reference sequence). This CDR3 is 12 amino acids long. The CDR3 bases are TGTGCCAGCAGCCCGCAGGGGAATGAGCAGTTCTTC. Translated, it gives CASSPQGNEQFF.

This clone was picked up one time. V is TRBV7-2 and J is TRBJ2-7, with 7 bases matching TRBD1. The CDR3 runs to 15 residues. The germline V gene has CDR1 SGHTA and CDR2 FQGNSA. J was trimmed by 0 bases and V by 4 bases; bases with no gene match: 6. The CDR3 DNA is TGTGCCAGCAGCTCAGACAGGGCCGTCTCCTACGAGCAGTACTTC. It is translated as CASSSDRAVSYEQYF.

The chain links TRBV6-4 to TRBJ2-2; no clear D gene. Germline CDR1 and CDR2: MRHNA and SNTAGT. This CDR3 spans 14 amino acids. Deletions cut 5 bases from V and 0 bases from J, with 7 bases between. CDR3 sequence (DNA): TGTGCCAGCAGTCTTCGGGCGAACACCGGGGAGCTGTTTTTT. Translating it yields CASSLRANTGELFF.

This clone has just a few counts. This sequence joins TRBV7-9 and TRBJ1-2, with 7 bases matching TRBD1. Germline trimming cut 4 bases from V and 10 bases from J; bases unmatched to any gene: 9. The CDR3 sequence is 13 residues long. Germline-derived CDR1 and CDR2 are SEHNR and FQNEAQ (reference sequence). The CDR3 sequence: CASSSPTGSSYTF. CDR3 bases: TGTGCCAGCAGCTCGCCGACAGGGAGCTCCTACACCTTC. Complete variable domain (other parts from reference TRBV7-9 and TRBJ1-2): DTGVSQNPRHKITKRGQNVTFRCDPISEHNRLYWYRQTLGQGPEFLTYFQNEAQLEKSRLLSDRFSAERPKGSFSTLEIQRTEQGDSAMYLCASSSPTGSSYTFGSGTRLTVV.

This clone was seen only once. CDR3 sequence: CASSLTRGAGNNEQFF. In nucleotides, the CDR3 is TGTGCCAGCAGCTTAACCCGGGGGGCCGGAAACAATGAGCAGTTCTTC. The gene calls are TRBV7-3 and TRBJ2-1; D may be TRBD2 (7 bases). CDR1 SGHTA and CDR2 FQGTGA come from the germline V gene. The CDR3 runs 16 residues. Between the trimmed V and J ends, which lost 0 bases and 5 bases, there was a span of 14 bases.

Only a few counts were recorded for this clone. The rearrangement links TRBV7-9 to TRBJ2-7; TRBD2 aligns across 8 bases. Germline V gives CDR1 SEHNR, CDR2 FQNEAQ (reference sequence). V lost 5 bases and J lost 4; bases outside the gene matches: 13. This CDR3 is built from 16 residues. CDR3 sequence reads: CASSLLGGRTPYEQYF. DNA for the CDR3: TGTGCCAGCAGCCTACTCGGCGGGAGGACCCCTTACGAGCAGTACTTC.

V is TRBV10-3 and J is TRBJ2-6; possible D gene TRBD1, 5 bases. CDR1 is ENHRY and CDR2 is SYGVKD in the germline V gene. Trimming shortened V by 0 bases and J by 1 base, and 7 bases separated the two germline ends. The CDR3 totals 16 residues. CDR3 sequence reads: CAISESTVSGANVLTF. The CDR3, as DNA: TGTGCCATCAGTGAGTCGACAGTGTCTGGGGCCAACGTCCTGACTTTC.

This clone occurred a few times. The rearrangement joins TRBV29-1 to TRBJ2-1; a possible D gene is TRBD1 (5 bases). V gave up 6 bases and J gave up 0 bases, with 15 bases separating them. The CDR3 sequence is 15 residues long. Looked up from germline, CDR1 is SQVTM and CDR2 is ANQGSEA. This CDR3 reads CSVAGQPSSYNEQFF. The CDR3 DNA reads as TGCAGCGTAGCAGGGCAGCCGAGCTCCTACAATGAGCAGTTCTTC.

This clone occurred a few times. This chain uses TRBV6-5 with TRBJ2-3; 8 bases align to TRBD2. Germline trimming cut 1 base from V and 5 bases from J; bases unmatched to any gene: 5. This CDR3 contains 15 residues. Germline V gene data show CDR1 as MNHEY and CDR2 as SVGAGI. CDR3 in amino acids: CASSYFRGGRDTQYF. The CDR3 DNA follows: TGTGCCAGCAGTTACTTCCGCGGGGGGAGAGATACGCAGTATTTT.

This clone was seen a few times. The genes are TRBV9 and TRBJ2-5; 11 nucleotides match TRBD2. Germline V gives CDR1 SGDLS, CDR2 YYNGEE. V lost 0 bases to trimming and J lost 2 bases; unmatched junction nucleotides: 6. The CDR3 has 17 amino acids. CDR3: CASSVGTSGGLQETQYF. The CDR3 nucleotides are TGTGCCAGCAGCGTAGGCACTAGCGGGGGCTTACAAGAGACCCAGTACTTC.

This chain links TRBV7-9 with TRBJ1-2, with D maybe TRBD1 (6 bases). CDR1 and CDR2 from the germline V gene are SEHNR and FQNEAQ (reference sequence). The V end lost 2 bases, the J end lost 3 bases, and 10 bases lay between the germline ends. This CDR3 is built from 14 residues. For the CDR3, the DNA is TGTGCCAGCAGCTTATACAGGGAGCACTATGGCTACACCTTC. It is translated as CASSLYREHYGYTF.

The V call is TRBV4-1, the J call TRBJ2-5; 8 bases match TRBD2. The germline CDR1 and CDR2 sequences are MGHRA and YSYEKL. The V and J ends lost 4 bases and 5 bases, in that order; junction bases with no gene match: 12. CDR3 size: 16 residues. This CDR3 is CASSRYSGAPRETQYF. For the CDR3, the DNA is TGCGCCAGCAGCCGGTATAGCGGGGCCCCCAGGGAGACCCAGTACTTC.

V gene TRBV29-1 combines with J gene TRBJ2-3; D uncertain. The CDR3 runs to 13 residues. In germline, CDR1 is SQVTM, CDR2 ANQGSEA. V was clipped by 6 bases and J by 0 bases, with 10 bases between them. The CDR3 loop is CSVERISTDTQYF. As DNA, the CDR3 is TGCAGCGTCGAGCGTATTAGCACAGATACGCAGTATTTT.

The chain has TRBV4-3 and TRBJ1-2, with D perhaps TRBD1 (6 bases). Trimming left V 0 bases short and J 8 bases short, with 22 bases between. The CDR3 totals 17 residues. CDR1 LGHNA and CDR2 YSLEER come from the germline V gene. DNA of the CDR3: TGCGCCAGCAGCCAAGATCGGGGGGGGGCCTGGACCCTCGGCTACACCTTC. Amino acid sequence: CASSQDRGGAWTLGYTF.

This chain links TRBV28 with TRBJ2-5; 10 bases line up with TRBD2. V trimming: 5 bases; J trimming: 2 bases; junction bases outside the gene matches: 5. The CDR3 covers 15 residues. The V gene's germline CDR1 is MDHEN and CDR2 SYDVKM. In DNA, the CDR3 is TGTGCCAGCAGTGGGACTAGCGCTAGTCAAGAGACCCAGTACTTC. It encodes CASSGTSASQETQYF.

This clone occurred a few times. This chain links TRBV4-2 with TRBJ2-6; perhaps TRBD1 as D (6 bases). CDR3 length: 17 amino acids. Trimming removed 3 bases from V and 0 bases from J, with 12 bases in between. Looked up from germline, CDR1 is LGHNA and CDR2 is YNFKEQ. The CDR3 loop is CASSQSTGTSGANVLTF. For the CDR3, the DNA is TGTGCCAGCAGCCAGTCAACAGGGACCTCTGGGGCCAACGTCCTGACTTTC.

Only a few counts were recorded for this clone. The same CDR3 can be traced to other DNA sequences in this sample. This chain joins TRBV15 and TRBJ2-1; 7 bases agree with TRBD2. V shed 0 bases, J shed 3 bases, and the junction held 2 bases outside the gene matches. This CDR3 has 15 amino acids. Germline V gene data show CDR1 as LNHNV and CDR2 as YYDKDF (reference sequence). The CDR3 sequence is CATSREASGYNEQFF. As DNA, the CDR3 is TGTGCCACCAGCAGAGAAGCTAGCGGCTACAATGAGCAGTTCTTC.

This clone has a handful of counts. The gene calls are TRBV9 and TRBJ1-4; 8 bases agree with TRBD1. CDR1 is SGDLS and CDR2 is YYNGEE in the germline V gene. The CDR3 is made up of 15 amino acids. Trimming removed 4 bases from V and 5 bases from J; junction bases left unmatched: 7. Here the CDR3 reads CASSIRGQRNEKLFF. CDR3 nucleotide sequence: TGTGCCAGCAGCATCAGGGGGCAGCGGAATGAAAAACTGTTTTTT. Drawing the rest from reference TRBV9 and TRBJ1-4, the complete variable domain is DSGVTQTPKHLITATGQRVTLRCSPRSGDLSVYWYQQSLDQGLQFLIQYYNGEERAKGNILERFSAQQFPDLHSELNLSSLELGDSALYFCASSIRGQRNEKLFFGSGTQLSVL.

Only a few counts were recorded for this clone. The chain links TRBV29-1 to TRBJ2-1, with D possibly matching TRBD1 (5 bases). Germline CDR1 is SQVTM and CDR2 is ANQGSEA. The CDR3 totals 11 residues. V was trimmed by 6 bases and J by 9 bases, leaving 12 bases between them. This chain's CDR3 is CSVEQASEQFF. The CDR3 DNA reads as TGCAGCGTCGAACAGGCAAGTGAGCAGTTCTTC.

This clone was seen more than once but under ten times. V gene TRBV6-5 combines with J gene TRBJ1-5; D call uncertain. Germline CDR1 is MNHEY and CDR2 is SVGAGI. The CDR3 length is 15 residues. Deletions cut 6 bases from V and 0 bases from J, with 12 bases between. The CDR3 sequence is CASSWTGDSNQPQHF. The CDR3 coding sequence is TGTGCCAGCAGCTGGACTGGTGATAGCAATCAGCCCCAGCATTTT.

A few counts support this clone. The chain carries TRBV6-5 and TRBJ2-7, with 11 positions matching TRBD1. This CDR3 has 14 residues. The germline V gene encodes CDR1 MNHEY and CDR2 SVGAGI. Germline trimming cut 5 bases from V and 7 bases from J; bases unmatched to any gene: 7. CDR3 in amino acids: CASSTGTGGREQYF. The CDR3 nucleotides read TGTGCCAGCAGTACAGGGACAGGGGGGCGAGAGCAGTACTTC.